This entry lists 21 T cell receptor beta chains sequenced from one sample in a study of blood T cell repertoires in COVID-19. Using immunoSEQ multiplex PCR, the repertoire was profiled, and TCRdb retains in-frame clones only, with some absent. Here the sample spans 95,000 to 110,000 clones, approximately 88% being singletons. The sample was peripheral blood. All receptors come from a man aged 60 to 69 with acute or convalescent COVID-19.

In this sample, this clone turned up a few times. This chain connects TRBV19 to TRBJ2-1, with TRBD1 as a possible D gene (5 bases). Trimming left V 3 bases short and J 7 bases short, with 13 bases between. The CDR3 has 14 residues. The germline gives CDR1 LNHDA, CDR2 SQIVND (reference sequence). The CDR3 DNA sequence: TGTGCCAGTAGTATCAGGGATATGGATAATGAGCAGTTCTTC. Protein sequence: CASSIRDMDNEQFF.

The CDR3 DNA is TGTGCCAGTAGTATCAACGGGGGCTACGAGCAGTACTTC. Protein sequence: CASSINGGYEQYF. This chain joins TRBV19 and TRBJ2-7; TRBD2 is a possible D gene (6 bases). The germline V gene has CDR1 LNHDA and CDR2 SQIVND (reference sequence). Trimming shortened V by 3 bases and J by 3 bases, and 9 bases separated the two germline ends. This CDR3 has 13 amino acids. The whole variable domain, remainder taken from reference TRBV19 and TRBJ2-7, is DGGITQSPKYLFRKEGQNVTLSCEQNLNHDAMYWYRQDPGQGLRLIYYSQIVNDFQKGDIAEGYSVSREKKESFPLTVTSAQKNPTAFYLCASSINGGYEQYFGPGTRLTVT.

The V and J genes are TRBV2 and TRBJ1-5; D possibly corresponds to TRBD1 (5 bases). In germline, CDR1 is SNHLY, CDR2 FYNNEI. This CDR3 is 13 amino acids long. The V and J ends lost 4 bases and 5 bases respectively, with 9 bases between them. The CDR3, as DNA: TGTGCCAGCAGTGGACAGTGGGATCAGCCCCAGCATTTT. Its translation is CASSGQWDQPQHF.

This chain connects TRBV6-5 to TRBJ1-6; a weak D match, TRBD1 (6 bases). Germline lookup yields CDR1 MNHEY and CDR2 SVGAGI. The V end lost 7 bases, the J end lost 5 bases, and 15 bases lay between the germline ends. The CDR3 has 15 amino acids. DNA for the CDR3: TGTGCCAGCACCCCCCGGGGACAAAATAATTCACCCCTCCACTTT. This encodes CASTPRGQNNSPLHF.

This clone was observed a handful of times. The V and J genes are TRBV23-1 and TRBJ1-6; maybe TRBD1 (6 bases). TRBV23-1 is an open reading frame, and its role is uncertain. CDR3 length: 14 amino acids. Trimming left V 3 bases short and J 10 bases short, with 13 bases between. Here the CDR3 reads CASSHLQGRSPLHF. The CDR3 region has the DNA TGCGCCAGCAGTCATCTACAGGGACGGTCACCCCTCCACTTT.

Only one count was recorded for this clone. The CDR3 spells CAWSFDRGGEKLFF. DNA of the CDR3: TGTGCCTGGAGCTTTGACAGGGGCGGTGAAAAACTGTTTTTT. The chain employs TRBV30 and TRBJ1-4; 8 nucleotides align to TRBD1. With V trimmed by 3 bases and J by 7 bases, 7 bases remained unmatched. Germline V lookup: CDR1 GTSNPN, CDR2 SVGIG (reference sequence). The CDR3 totals 14 residues.

As DNA, the CDR3 is TGTGCCAGCAGTTACGCAGGGGGCTCCGGAGGCTACACCTTC. This codes for CASSYAGGSGGYTF. This chain links TRBV6-6 with TRBJ1-2; TRBD1 agrees at 8 bases. This CDR3 has 14 residues. V shed 2 bases and J 8 bases; nucleotides not matched to a gene: 7. CDR1 is MNHNY, CDR2 SVGAGI, per germline (reference sequence).

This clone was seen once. CDR3 protein: CASSKTGGADTQYF. The CDR3 bases are TGTGCCAGCAGTAAAACAGGGGGCGCGGATACGCAGTATTTT. This chain joins TRBV7-9 and TRBJ2-3; TRBD1 matches 9 bases. The CDR3 length is 14 residues. The germline V gene has CDR1 SEHNR and CDR2 FQNEAQ (reference sequence). V lost 6 bases and J lost 6; bases outside the gene matches: 7. Looking up the rest from reference TRBV7-9 and TRBJ2-3 gives the full variable domain: DTGVSQNPRHKITKRGQNVTFRCDPISEHNRLYWYRQTLGQGPEFLTYFQNEAQLEKSRLLSDRFSAERPKGSFSTLEIQRTEQGDSAMYLCASSKTGGADTQYFGPGTRLTVL.

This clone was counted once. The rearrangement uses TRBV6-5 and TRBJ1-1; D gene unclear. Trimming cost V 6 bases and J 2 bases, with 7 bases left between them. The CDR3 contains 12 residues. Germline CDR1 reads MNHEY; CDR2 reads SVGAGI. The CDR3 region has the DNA TGTGCCAGCAGGAGGGTTAACACTGAAGCTTTCTTT. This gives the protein CASRRVNTEAFF.

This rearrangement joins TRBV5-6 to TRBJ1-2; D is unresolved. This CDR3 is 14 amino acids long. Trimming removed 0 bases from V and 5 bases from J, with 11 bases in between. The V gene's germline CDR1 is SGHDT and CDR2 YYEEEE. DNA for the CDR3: TGTGCCAGCAGCTTGGTTCTAGCTGGGTATGGCTACACCTTC. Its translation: CASSLVLAGYGYTF. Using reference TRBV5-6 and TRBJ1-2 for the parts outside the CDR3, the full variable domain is DAGVTQSPTHLIKTRGQQVTLRCSPKSGHDTVSWYQQALGQGPQFIFQYYEEEERQRGNFPDRFSGHQFPNYSSELNVNALLLGDSALYLCASSLVLAGYGYTFGSGTRLTVV.

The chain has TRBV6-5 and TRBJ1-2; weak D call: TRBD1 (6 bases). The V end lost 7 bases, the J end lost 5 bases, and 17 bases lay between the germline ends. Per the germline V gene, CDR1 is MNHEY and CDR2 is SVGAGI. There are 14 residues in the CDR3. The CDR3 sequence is CASIQADSAYGYTF. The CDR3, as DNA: TGTGCCAGCATCCAGGCGGACAGCGCTTATGGCTACACCTTC.

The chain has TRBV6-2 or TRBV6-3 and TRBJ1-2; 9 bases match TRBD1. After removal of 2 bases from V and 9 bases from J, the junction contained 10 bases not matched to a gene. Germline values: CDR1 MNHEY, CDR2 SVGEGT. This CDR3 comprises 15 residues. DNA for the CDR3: TGTGCCAGCAGTTACCGGGACAGGGACCCTCCCCGCTACACCTTC. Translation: CASSYRDRDPPRYTF.

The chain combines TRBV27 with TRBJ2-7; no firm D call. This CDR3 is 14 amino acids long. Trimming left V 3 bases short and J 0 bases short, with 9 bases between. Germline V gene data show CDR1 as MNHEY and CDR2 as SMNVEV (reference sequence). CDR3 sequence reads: CASSFAVNSYEQYF. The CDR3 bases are TGTGCCAGCAGTTTTGCGGTTAACTCCTACGAGCAGTACTTC.

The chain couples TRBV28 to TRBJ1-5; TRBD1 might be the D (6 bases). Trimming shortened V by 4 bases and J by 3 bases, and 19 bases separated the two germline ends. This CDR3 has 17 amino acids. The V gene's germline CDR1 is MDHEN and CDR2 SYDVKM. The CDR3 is CASSSSQGGSNNQPQHF. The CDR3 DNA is TGTGCCAGCAGTTCTAGTCAAGGGGGTAGCAACAATCAGCCCCAGCATTTT.

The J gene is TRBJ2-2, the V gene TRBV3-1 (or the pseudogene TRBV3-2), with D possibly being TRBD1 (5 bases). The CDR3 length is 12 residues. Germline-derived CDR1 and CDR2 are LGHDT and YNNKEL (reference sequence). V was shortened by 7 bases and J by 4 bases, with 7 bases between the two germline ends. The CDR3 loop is CASTTGTGELFF. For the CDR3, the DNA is TGTGCCAGCACCACAGGCACCGGGGAGCTGTTTTTT.

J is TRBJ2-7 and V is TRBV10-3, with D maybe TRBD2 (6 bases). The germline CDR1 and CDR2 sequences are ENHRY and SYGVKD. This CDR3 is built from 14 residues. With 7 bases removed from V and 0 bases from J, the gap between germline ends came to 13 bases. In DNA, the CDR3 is TGTGCCATCAAATCTGCGGGGAACTCCTACGAGCAGTACGTC. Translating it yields CAIKSAGNSYEQYV.

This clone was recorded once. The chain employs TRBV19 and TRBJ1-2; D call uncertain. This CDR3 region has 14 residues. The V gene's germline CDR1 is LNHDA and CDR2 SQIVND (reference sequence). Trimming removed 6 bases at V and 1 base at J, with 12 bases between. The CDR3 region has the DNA TGTGCCAGTAGACCGGCGGGTCTTAACTATGGCTACACCTTC. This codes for CASRPAGLNYGYTF. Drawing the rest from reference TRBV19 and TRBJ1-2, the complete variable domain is DGGITQSPKYLFRKEGQNVTLSCEQNLNHDAMYWYRQDPGQGLRLIYYSQIVNDFQKGDIAEGYSVSREKKESFPLTVTSAQKNPTAFYLCASRPAGLNYGYTFGSGTRLTVV.

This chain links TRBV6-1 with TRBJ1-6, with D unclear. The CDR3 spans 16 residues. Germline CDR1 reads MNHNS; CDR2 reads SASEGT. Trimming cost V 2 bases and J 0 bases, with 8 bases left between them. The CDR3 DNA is TGTGCCAGCAGTGAATCGGTGAGCTCCTATAATTCACCCCTCCACTTT. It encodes CASSESVSSYNSPLHF.

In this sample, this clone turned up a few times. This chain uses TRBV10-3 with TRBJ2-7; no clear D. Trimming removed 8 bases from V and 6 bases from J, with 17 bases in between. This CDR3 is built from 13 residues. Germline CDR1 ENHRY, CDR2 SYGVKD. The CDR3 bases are TGTGCCATCTGTCCCGCGGCGTCTTCCGAGCAGTACTTC. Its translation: CAICPAASSEQYF.

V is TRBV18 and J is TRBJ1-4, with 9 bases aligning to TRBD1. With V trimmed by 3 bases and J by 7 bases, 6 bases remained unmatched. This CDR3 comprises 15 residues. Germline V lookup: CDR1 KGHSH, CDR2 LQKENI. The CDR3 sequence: CASSPGTGIGEKLFF. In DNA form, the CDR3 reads TGTGCCAGCTCACCCGGGACAGGGATCGGTGAAAAACTGTTTTTT. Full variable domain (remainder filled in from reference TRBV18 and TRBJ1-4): NAGVMQNPRHLVRRRGQEARLRCSPMKGHSHVYWYRQLPEEGLKFMVYLQKENIIDESGMPKERFSAEFPKEGPSILRIQQVVRGDSAAYFCASSPGTGIGEKLFFGSGTQLSVL.

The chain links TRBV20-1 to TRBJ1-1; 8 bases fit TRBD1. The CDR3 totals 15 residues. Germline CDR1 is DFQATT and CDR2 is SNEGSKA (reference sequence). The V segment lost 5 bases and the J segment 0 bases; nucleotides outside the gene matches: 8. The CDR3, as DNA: TGCAGTGCTCGTGAACAGGGGGTTATGAACACTGAAGCTTTCTTT. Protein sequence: CSAREQGVMNTEAFF.